This T cell receptor beta chain emerged from a study of control samples from healthy donors and cancer patients. Clones were read by immunoSEQ multiplex PCR, and TCRdb kept only the in-frame ones, dropping some. The sample yields 150,000 to 200,000 clones, of which the top ten take up roughly 2.2%. The trim removed 5 bases at V and 0 bases at J, leaving 1 base unmatched. This CDR3 comprises 15 residues. CDR1 MDHEN and CDR2 SYDVKM come from the germline V gene. The sequence derives from a young woman in good health. The gene calls are TRBV28 and TRBJ2-1; 10 bases match TRBD2. The sequencing input was blood. The DNA for the CDR3 is TGTGCCAGCAGTAGCGGGGGGGCCTCCTACAATGAGCAGTTCTTC. Translating gives CASSSGGASYNEQFF.